This TCR beta chain emerged from a study of glioma-infiltrating T cells. Amplification of TCR alpha and beta CDR3 regions from RNA used iRepertoire nested multiplex PCR. Each CDR3 protein is one row after TCRdb ran MiXCR on the multiplex PCR reads. The profile covers some 180,000 distinct CDR3 sequences, with 25% to 35% appearing a single time and 20% to 25% taken by the ten largest. This clonotype was seen many times. Germline V gene lookup returns CDR1 DFQATT and CDR2 SNEGSKA (reference sequence). V was cut by 5 bases and J by 1 base, with 12 bases left in between. The CDR3 loop spans 14 amino acids.

This clonotype was obtained from a human donor with low-grade glioma or glioblastoma, undergoing nonglioma brain surgery, or in good health (not recorded which). The chain combines TRBV20-1 with TRBJ1-5; D is ambiguous. The sequenced material came from glioma tissue, nonneoplastic brain tissue, or PBMCs (not recorded which). For the CDR3, the DNA is TGCAGTGCTGGCATGGCGTGGAGCAATCAGCCCCAGCATTTT. Protein product: CSAGMAWSNQPQHF.